The 9 T cell receptor beta chains below come from one sample, sequenced in a study of T cells after yellow fever vaccination. TCRdb re-derived calls from the 5' RACE reads in MiXCR, one entry per CDR3 protein. This table holds over 300,000 distinct CDR3 sequences, approximately 3.9% found once. Material: PBMCs, obtained on the day of the yellow fever booster vaccination. Receptors originate from a man between 18 and 35 years old who received the YFV17D yellow fever vaccine.

This clonotype was found many times. The chain joins TRBV9 to TRBJ2-5; D tentatively fits TRBD1 or TRBD2 (6 bases each). Germline V CDR1 and CDR2: SGDLS, YYNGEE. V gave up 3 bases and J gave up 1 base, with 7 bases separating them. This CDR3 has 13 residues. CDR3 region: CASSGGAQETQYF. The CDR3 DNA reads as TGTGCCAGCAGCGGGGGGGCCCAAGAGACCCAGTACTTC.

This clonotype came up a few times. The CDR3 sequence: CASSLFYGNTIYF. The CDR3 DNA is TGTGCCAGCAGCTTATTCTATGGAAACACCATATATTTT. The rearrangement links TRBV7-2 to TRBJ1-3; D gene ambiguous. V was pared by 2 bases and J by 3 bases, with 5 bases between. This CDR3 spans 13 amino acids. Germline V gene data show CDR1 as SGHTA and CDR2 as FQGNSA.

This clonotype was seen many times. Written as DNA, the CDR3 is TGTGCCAGCAGCCAATTAGAGGTGCGTTATCGGGAGCAGTTCTTC. It encodes CASSQLEVRYREQFF. This chain uses TRBV14 with TRBJ2-1; D unclear. Trimming pared 2 bases from V and 10 bases from J, leaving 18 bases between. Germline V gene sequence: CDR1 SGHDN, CDR2 FVKESK. The CDR3 consists of 15 residues.

This clonotype was counted only a few times. The V and J genes are TRBV5-1 and TRBJ2-3, with 10 bases that match TRBD2. With V trimmed by 0 bases and J by 4 bases, 8 bases remained unmatched. Germline V gives CDR1 SGHRS, CDR2 YFSETQ. The CDR3 is made up of 17 amino acids. The CDR3 DNA is TGCGCCAGCAGCTTGGCCGGGGTAGCGGGGGGTTCAGATACGCAGTATTTT. It specifies CASSLAGVAGGSDTQYF.

The table lists this clonotype with a few counts. The V gene is TRBV7-2, the J gene TRBJ2-3, with 8 bases lining up with TRBD2. CDR1 is SGHTA and CDR2 is FQGNSA in the germline V gene. The CDR3 is 16 amino acids. Unmatched junction bases numbered 9, after V lost 1 base and J lost 6 bases. The CDR3 region is CASSLVGTRGLDTQYF. The CDR3 DNA reads TGTGCCAGCAGCTTAGTTGGGACTAGGGGTTTGGATACGCAGTATTTT.

This clonotype was recorded a few times. V and J are TRBV4-2 and TRBJ2-7; 11 bases map to TRBD2. The V and J ends lost 1 base and 1 base, in that order; junction bases with no gene match: 3. Germline V gene lookup returns CDR1 LGHNA and CDR2 YNFKEQ. This CDR3 has 16 residues. CDR3 coding DNA: TGTGCCAGCAGCCAAGCTAGCGGGGGGCCTTCCTACGAGCAGTACTTC. This encodes CASSQASGGPSYEQYF.

This clonotype came up many times. The CDR3 coding sequence is TGCAGCGCCTGGAGACAATTCGAGTACACCTTC. Translated, it gives CSAWRQFEYTF. This rearrangement joins TRBV29-1 to TRBJ1-2, with D hard to call. Germline values: CDR1 SQVTM, CDR2 ANQGSEA. The length of the CDR3 is 11 residues. The V end lost 7 bases, the J end lost 11 bases, and 17 bases lay between the germline ends.

The chain couples TRBV7-8 to TRBJ1-4, with D tentatively TRBD1 (6 bases). Looked up from germline, CDR1 is SGHVS and CDR2 is FQNEAQ. The CDR3 length is 17 residues. Between the trimmed V and J ends, which lost 5 bases and 0 bases, there was a span of 16 bases. CDR3 nucleotides: TGTGCCAGCAGCACGACTAGGGGGGATGCAACTAATGAAAAACTGTTTTTT. Its translation is CASSTTRGDATNEKLFF. The variable domain in full, completed from reference TRBV7-8 and TRBJ1-4, reads GAGVSQSPRYKVAKRGQDVALRCDPISGHVSLFWYQQALGQGPEFLTYFQNEAQLDKSGLPSDRFFAERPEGSVSTLKIQRTQQEDSAVYLCASSTTRGDATNEKLFFGSGTQLSVL.

This clonotype was counted ten times or more. V is TRBV14 and J is TRBJ1-1; the D is unclear. Trimming stripped 4 bases from V and 5 bases from J, with 14 bases between. CDR3 length: 14 amino acids. Germline loops: CDR1 SGHDN, CDR2 FVKESK. CDR3 nucleotide sequence: TGTGCCAGCAGCCCCCCACGGCTGGGGACTGAAGCTTTCTTT. Translation gives CASSPPRLGTEAFF.